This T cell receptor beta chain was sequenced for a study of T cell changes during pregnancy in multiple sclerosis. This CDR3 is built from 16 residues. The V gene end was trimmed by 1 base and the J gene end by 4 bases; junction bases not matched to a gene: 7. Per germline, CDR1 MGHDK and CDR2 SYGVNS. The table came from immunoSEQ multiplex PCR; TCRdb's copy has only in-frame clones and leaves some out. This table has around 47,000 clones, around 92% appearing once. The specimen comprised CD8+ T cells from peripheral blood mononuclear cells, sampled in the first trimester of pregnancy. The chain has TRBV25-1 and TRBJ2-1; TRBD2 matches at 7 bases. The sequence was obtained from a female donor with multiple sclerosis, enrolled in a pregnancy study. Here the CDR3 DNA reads TGTGCCAGCAGTGAATGGGGGGGTACGGGATACAATGAGCAGTTCTTC. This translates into CASSEWGGTGYNEQFF.